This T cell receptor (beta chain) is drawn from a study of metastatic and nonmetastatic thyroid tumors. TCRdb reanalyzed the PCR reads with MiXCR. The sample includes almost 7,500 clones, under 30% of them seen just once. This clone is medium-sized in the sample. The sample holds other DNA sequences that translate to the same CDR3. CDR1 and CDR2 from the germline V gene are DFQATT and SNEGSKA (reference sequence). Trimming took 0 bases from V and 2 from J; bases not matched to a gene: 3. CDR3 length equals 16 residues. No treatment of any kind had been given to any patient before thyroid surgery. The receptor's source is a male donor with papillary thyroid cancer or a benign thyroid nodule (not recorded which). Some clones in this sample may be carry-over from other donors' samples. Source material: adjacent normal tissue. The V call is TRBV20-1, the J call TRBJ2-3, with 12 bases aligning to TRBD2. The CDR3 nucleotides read TGCAGTGCTAGAGAACGACTAGCGGGGGTCACAGATACGCAGTATTTT. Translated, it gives CSARERLAGVTDTQYF.